The clone carrying this T cell receptor beta chain was seen a single time. Data came from immunoSEQ multiplex PCR; TCRdb stores just in-frame clones and leaves some out. The sample has about 290,000 clones, around 90% seen once; the top ten hold around 1.7%. This sample is drawn from a study of blood T cell repertoires in COVID-19. For the study at large: Specimens from acute and convalescent COVID-19 originated in the United States, Italy and Spain. In each case, the material was cDNA or gDNA derived from T cells, B-cell-depleted T cells, or PBMCs.

Residents of about two dozen US areas, aged about 18 to 95 years, made up the participants. Categorization into cohorts depended on clinical history that participants reported. With 4 bases removed from V and 0 bases from J, the gap between germline ends came to 13 bases. The germline gives CDR1 SGHTA, CDR2 FQGNSA. This CDR3 has 16 amino acids. The clonotype comes from a woman aged 40 to 55 who had recovered from COVID-19. The sequencing input was PBMCs or T cells enriched from blood (not recorded which). The rearrangement links TRBV7-2 to TRBJ1-3; D is unclear. CDR3 region: CASSWAGHFSGNTIYF. The CDR3 nucleotides read TGTGCCAGCAGCTGGGCAGGTCATTTCTCTGGAAACACCATATATTTT.